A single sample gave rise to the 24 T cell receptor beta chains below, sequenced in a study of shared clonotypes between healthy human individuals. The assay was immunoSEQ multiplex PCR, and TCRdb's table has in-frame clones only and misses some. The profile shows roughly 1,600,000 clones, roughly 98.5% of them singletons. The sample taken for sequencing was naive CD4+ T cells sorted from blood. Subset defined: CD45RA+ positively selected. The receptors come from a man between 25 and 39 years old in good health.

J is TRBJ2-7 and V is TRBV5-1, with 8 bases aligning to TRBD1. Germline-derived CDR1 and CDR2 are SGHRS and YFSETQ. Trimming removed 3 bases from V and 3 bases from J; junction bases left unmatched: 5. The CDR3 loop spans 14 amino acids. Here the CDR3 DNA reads TGCGCCAGCAGCTGGACAGGGATCCGCTACGAGCAGTACTTC. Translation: CASSWTGIRYEQYF.

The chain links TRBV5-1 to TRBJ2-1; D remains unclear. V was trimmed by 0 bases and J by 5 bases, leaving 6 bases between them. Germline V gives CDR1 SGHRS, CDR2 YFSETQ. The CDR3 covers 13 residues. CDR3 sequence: CASSLDGDNEQFF. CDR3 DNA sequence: TGCGCCAGCAGCTTGGATGGGGACAATGAGCAGTTCTTC.

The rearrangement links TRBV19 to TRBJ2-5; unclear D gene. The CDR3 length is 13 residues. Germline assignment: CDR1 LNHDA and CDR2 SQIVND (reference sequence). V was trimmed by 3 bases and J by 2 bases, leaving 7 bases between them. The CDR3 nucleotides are TGTGCCAGTAGTATCAAGCAGCAAGAGACCCAGTACTTC. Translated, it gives CASSIKQQETQYF.

The CDR3 DNA reads as TGCGCCAGCAGCCGCAACGACCCCACCTACGAGCAGTACTTC. This gives the protein CASSRNDPTYEQYF. This rearrangement joins TRBV4-1 to TRBJ2-7; D gene uncertain. Germline CDR1 is MGHRA and CDR2 is YSYEKL. The CDR3 spans 14 residues. Trimming shortened V by 4 bases and J by 2 bases, and 12 bases separated the two germline ends.

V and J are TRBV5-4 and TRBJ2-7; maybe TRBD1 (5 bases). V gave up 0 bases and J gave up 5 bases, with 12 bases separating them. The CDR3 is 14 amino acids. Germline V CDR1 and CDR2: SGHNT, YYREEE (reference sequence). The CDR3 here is CASSLGQARDEQYF. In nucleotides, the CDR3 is TGTGCCAGCAGCTTGGGGCAGGCCAGGGACGAGCAGTACTTC. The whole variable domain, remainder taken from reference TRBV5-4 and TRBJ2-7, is ETGVTQSPTHLIKTRGQQVTLRCSSQSGHNTVSWYQQALGQGPQFIFQYYREEENGRGNFPPRFSGLQFPNYSSELNVNALELDDSALYLCASSLGQARDEQYFGPGTRLTVT.

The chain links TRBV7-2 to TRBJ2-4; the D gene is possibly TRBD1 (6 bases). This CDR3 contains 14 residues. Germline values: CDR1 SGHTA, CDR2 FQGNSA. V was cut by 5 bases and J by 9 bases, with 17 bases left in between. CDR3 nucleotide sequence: TGTGCCAGCAGCCCTTTACAGGGAAGGGGCATTCAGTACTTC. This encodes CASSPLQGRGIQYF.

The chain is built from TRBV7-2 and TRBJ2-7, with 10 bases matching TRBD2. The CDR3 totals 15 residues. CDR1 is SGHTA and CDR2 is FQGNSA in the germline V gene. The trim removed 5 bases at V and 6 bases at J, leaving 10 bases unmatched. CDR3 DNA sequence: TGTGCCAGCAGCCCCGAGCTAGCGGGAGCACCCGAGCAGTACTTC. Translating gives CASSPELAGAPEQYF.

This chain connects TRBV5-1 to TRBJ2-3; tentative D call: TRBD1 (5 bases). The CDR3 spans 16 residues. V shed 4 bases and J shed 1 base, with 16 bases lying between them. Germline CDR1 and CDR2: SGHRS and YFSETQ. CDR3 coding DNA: TGCGCCAGCAGCCCAGGTTGGGGCGCGGGCACAGATACGCAGTATTTT. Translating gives CASSPGWGAGTDTQYF.

The CDR3 DNA sequence: TGTGCCAGCAGTTTACGAACTGGAAACACCATATATTTT. Its translation: CASSLRTGNTIYF. This rearrangement joins TRBV27 to TRBJ1-3; the D is unclear. Germline V CDR1 and CDR2: MNHEY, SMNVEV (reference sequence). The CDR3 consists of 13 residues. Trimming cost V 2 bases and J 2 bases, with 4 bases left between them.

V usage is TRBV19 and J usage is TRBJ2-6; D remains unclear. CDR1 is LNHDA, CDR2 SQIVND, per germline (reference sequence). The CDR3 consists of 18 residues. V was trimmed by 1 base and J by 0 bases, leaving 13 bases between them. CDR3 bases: TGTGCCAGTAGTATAGGGGCGGCCTTGAACTCTGGGGCCAACGTCCTGACTTTC. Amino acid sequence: CASSIGAALNSGANVLTF.

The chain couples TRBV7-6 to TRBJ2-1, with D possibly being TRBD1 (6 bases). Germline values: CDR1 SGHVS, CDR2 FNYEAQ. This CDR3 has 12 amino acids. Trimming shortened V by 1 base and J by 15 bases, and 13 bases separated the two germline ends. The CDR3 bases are TGTGCCAGCAGCTTAGGGCAGGGGCTTCGGTTCTTC. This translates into CASSLGQGLRFF.

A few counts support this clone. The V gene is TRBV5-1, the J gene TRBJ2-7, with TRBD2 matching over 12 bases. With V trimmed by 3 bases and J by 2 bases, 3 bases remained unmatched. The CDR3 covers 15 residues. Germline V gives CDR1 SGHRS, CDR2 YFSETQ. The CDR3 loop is CASSSTSGSTYEQYF. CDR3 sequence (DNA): TGCGCCAGCAGCTCGACTAGCGGGAGTACCTACGAGCAGTACTTC.

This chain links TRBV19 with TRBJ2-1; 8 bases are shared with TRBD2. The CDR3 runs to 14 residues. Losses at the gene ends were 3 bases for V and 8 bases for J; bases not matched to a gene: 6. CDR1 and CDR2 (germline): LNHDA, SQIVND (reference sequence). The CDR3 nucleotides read TGTGCCAGTAGTATCCGGGAGGGCCGCGATGAGCAGTTCTTC. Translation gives CASSIREGRDEQFF.

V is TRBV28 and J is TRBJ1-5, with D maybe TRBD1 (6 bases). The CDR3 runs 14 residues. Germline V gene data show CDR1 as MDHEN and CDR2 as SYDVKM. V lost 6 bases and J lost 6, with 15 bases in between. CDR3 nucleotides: TGTGCCAGCAGCAAACCACAGGGCCCTCAGCCCCAGCATTTT. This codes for CASSKPQGPQPQHF.

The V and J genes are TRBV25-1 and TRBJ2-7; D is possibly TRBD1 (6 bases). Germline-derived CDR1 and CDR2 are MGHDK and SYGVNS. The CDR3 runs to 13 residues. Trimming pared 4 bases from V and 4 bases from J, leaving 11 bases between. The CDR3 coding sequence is TGTGCCAGCAGTGTGACAGGACCTTACGAGCAGTACTTC. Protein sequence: CASSVTGPYEQYF.

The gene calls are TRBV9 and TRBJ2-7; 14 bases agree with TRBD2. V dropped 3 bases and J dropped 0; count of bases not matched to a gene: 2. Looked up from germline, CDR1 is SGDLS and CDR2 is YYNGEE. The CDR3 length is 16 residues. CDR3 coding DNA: TGTGCCAGCAGCGCGGGGACTAGCGGGAGCTCCTACGAGCAGTACTTC. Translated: CASSAGTSGSSYEQYF.

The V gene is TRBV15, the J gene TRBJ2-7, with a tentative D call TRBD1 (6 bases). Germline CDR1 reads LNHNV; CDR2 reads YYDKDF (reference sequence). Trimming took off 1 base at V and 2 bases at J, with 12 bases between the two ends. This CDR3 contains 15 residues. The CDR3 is CATSRVTSGAYEQYF. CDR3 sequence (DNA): TGTGCCACCAGCAGAGTCACGTCAGGGGCCTACGAGCAGTACTTC.

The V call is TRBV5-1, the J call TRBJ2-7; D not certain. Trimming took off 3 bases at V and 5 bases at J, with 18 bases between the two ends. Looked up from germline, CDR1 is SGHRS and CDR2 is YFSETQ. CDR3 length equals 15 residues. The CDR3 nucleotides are TGCGCCAGCAGCTCACTCTCGTCTCTAGTAGACGAGCAGTACTTC. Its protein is CASSSLSSLVDEQYF. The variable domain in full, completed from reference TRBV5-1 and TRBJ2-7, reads KAGVTQTPRYLIKTRGQQVTLSCSPISGHRSVSWYQQTPGQGLQFLFEYFSETQRNKGNFPGRFSGRQFSNSRSEMNVSTLELGDSALYLCASSSLSSLVDEQYFGPGTRLTVT.

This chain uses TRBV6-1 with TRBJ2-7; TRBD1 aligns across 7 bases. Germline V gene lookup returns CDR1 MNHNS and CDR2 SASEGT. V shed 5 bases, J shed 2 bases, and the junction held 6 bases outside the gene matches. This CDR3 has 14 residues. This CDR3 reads CASSPRTGTYEQYF. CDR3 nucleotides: TGTGCCAGCAGTCCTCGGACAGGCACCTACGAGCAGTACTTC.

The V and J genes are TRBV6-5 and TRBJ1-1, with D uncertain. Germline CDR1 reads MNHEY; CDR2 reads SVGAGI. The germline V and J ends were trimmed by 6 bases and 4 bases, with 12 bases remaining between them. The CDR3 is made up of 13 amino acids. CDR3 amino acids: CASSQSRVTEAFF. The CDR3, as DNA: TGTGCCAGCAGCCAGTCCCGGGTCACTGAAGCTTTCTTT.

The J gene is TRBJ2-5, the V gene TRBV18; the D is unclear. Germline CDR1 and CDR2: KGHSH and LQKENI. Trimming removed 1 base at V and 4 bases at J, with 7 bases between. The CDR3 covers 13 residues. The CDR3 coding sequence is TGTGCCAGCTCACCACTCATGGGAGAGACCCAGTACTTC. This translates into CASSPLMGETQYF.

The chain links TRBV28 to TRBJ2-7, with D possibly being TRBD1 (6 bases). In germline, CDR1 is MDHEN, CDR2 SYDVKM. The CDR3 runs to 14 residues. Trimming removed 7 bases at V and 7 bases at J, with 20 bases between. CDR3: CASISLWGHREQYF. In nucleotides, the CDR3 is TGTGCCAGCATTTCCCTATGGGGGCATCGAGAGCAGTACTTC.

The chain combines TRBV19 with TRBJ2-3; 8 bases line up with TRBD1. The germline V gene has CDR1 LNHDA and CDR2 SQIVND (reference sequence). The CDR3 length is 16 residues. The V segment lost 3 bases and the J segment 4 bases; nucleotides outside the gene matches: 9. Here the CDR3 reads CASSMRTGHPPDTQYF. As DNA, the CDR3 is TGTGCCAGTAGTATGCGGACAGGGCACCCTCCAGATACGCAGTATTTT.

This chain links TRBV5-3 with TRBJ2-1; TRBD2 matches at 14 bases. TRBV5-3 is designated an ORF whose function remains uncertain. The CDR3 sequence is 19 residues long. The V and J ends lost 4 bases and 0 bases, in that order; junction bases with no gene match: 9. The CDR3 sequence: CARSDKGLAGVGSYNEQFF. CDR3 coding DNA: TGTGCCAGAAGCGATAAGGGACTAGCGGGAGTGGGCTCCTACAATGAGCAGTTCTTC.